These 28 T cell receptor beta chains were sequenced from one sample in a study of response to subunit inactivated influenza vaccine. TCRdb re-called the RT-PCR reads with MiXCR, one entry per CDR3 protein. Here the sample spans about 310,000 distinct CDR3 sequences, about 20% being singletons. The source was PBMCs from blood, collected less than 22 months after vaccination. Source of these receptors: a man aged 50-75 years who received an inactivated influenza vaccine.

The chain uses TRBV4-2 and TRBJ2-7; the D gene is possibly TRBD2 (7 bases). The CDR3 totals 18 residues. Germline V CDR1 and CDR2: LGHNA, YNFKEQ. With 0 bases removed from V and 2 bases from J, the gap between germline ends came to 20 bases. The CDR3 loop is CASSQEGLSRGAPYEQYF. CDR3 DNA sequence: TGTGCCAGCAGCCAAGAGGGTCTTAGCCGGGGGGCCCCCTACGAGCAGTACTTC.

This rearrangement joins TRBV20-1 to TRBJ1-1, with TRBD1 matching 8 bases. This CDR3 has 13 residues. CDR1 is DFQATT and CDR2 is SNEGSKA in the germline V gene (reference sequence). V lost 3 bases, J lost 1 base, and 1 base stayed unmatched. The chain's CDR3 is CSASGTGNTEAFF. In DNA, the CDR3 is TGCAGTGCTAGTGGGACAGGGAACACTGAAGCTTTCTTT.

This clonotype was detected a few times. The gene calls are TRBV7-8 and TRBJ1-6; the D gene is possibly TRBD1 (5 bases). Trimming left V 5 bases short and J 14 bases short, with 19 bases between. Germline assignment: CDR1 SGHVS and CDR2 FQNEAQ. The CDR3 runs 14 residues. The CDR3 region has the DNA TGTGCCAGCAGCGAAGGGGCCGTAAGGTTCACCCTCCACTTT. Protein: CASSEGAVRFTLHF.

The J gene is TRBJ2-1, the V gene TRBV5-6; no clear D. The CDR3 extends over 15 amino acids. Germline V gene sequence: CDR1 SGHDT, CDR2 YYEEEE. The V end lost 4 bases, the J end lost 0 bases, and 11 bases lay between the germline ends. Here the CDR3 reads CASSQDGYSYNEQFF. The CDR3 nucleotides read TGTGCCAGCAGCCAGGATGGTTACTCCTACAATGAGCAGTTCTTC.

This clonotype has a handful of counts. V and J are TRBV10-3 and TRBJ1-2, with D possibly matching TRBD1 (6 bases). Deletions cut 0 bases from V and 7 bases from J, with 15 bases between. CDR3 size: 15 residues. Germline CDR1 ENHRY, CDR2 SYGVKD. CDR3 amino acids: CAISESSRWGAGYTF. The DNA of the CDR3 is TGTGCCATCAGTGAGTCGTCCAGATGGGGGGCTGGCTACACCTTC.

The V gene is TRBV6-5, the J gene TRBJ1-2; 11 positions agree with TRBD1. This CDR3 is 15 amino acids long. V trimming: 2 bases; J trimming: 5 bases; junction bases outside the gene matches: 4. Germline V gene data show CDR1 as MNHEY and CDR2 as SVGAGI. Written as DNA, the CDR3 is TGTGCCAGCAGTTACGACGGGACAGGGGGTTATGGCTACACCTTC. It codes for CASSYDGTGGYGYTF.

J is TRBJ2-5 and V is TRBV27; TRBD2 aligns across 10 bases. The length of the CDR3 is 15 residues. V trimming: 3 bases; J trimming: 5 bases; junction bases outside the gene matches: 6. CDR1 and CDR2 (germline): MNHEY, SMNVEV (reference sequence). CDR3 coding DNA: TGTGCCAGCAGTTTGTCTAGCGGGAGTTGGGAGACCCAGTACTTC. This sequence encodes CASSLSSGSWETQYF.

This clonotype was seen many times. V and J are TRBV3-1 and TRBJ1-1, with 9 bases matching TRBD1. The CDR3 totals 14 residues. V trimming: 3 bases; J trimming: 6 bases; junction bases outside the gene matches: 5. The germline CDR1 and CDR2 sequences are LGHDT and YNNKEL (reference sequence). CDR3 in amino acids: CASSQVRDRAEAFF. The CDR3, as DNA: TGTGCCAGCAGCCAGGTCCGGGACAGGGCTGAAGCTTTCTTT.

The chain couples TRBV14 to TRBJ2-1; 9 positions agree with TRBD2. The J segment lost 2 bases and the V segment lost 4 bases, leaving 6 bases of the junction unmatched. This CDR3 region has 16 residues. The germline V gene encodes CDR1 SGHDN and CDR2 FVKESK. The CDR3 nucleotides are TGTGCCAGCAGCCGGATGACTAGCGGAACCTACAATGAGCAGTTCTTC. As protein: CASSRMTSGTYNEQFF.

The genes are TRBV4-3 and TRBJ1-2; TRBD1 aligns across 8 bases. After removal of 0 bases from V and 3 bases from J, the junction contained 3 bases not matched to a gene. The CDR3 is made up of 15 amino acids. Germline V gives CDR1 LGHNA, CDR2 YSLEER. CDR3 loop: CASSQDWGQDYGYTF. Written as DNA, the CDR3 is TGCGCCAGCAGCCAAGATTGGGGACAGGACTATGGCTACACCTTC.

This clonotype was observed at least ten times. V gene TRBV5-1 combines with J gene TRBJ1-4; a weak D match, TRBD1 (5 bases). From germline, CDR1 is SGHRS and CDR2 YFSETQ. Trimming took 2 bases from V and 4 from J, leaving 15 bases between them. CDR3 size: 16 residues. This CDR3 reads CASSFYRDAVNEKLFF. The CDR3 coding sequence is TGCGCCAGCAGCTTCTACCGGGACGCGGTTAATGAAAAACTGTTTTTT.

By share, this clonotype ranks as medium-sized. The rearrangement uses TRBV10-3 and TRBJ2-7; tentatively, D is TRBD1 (5 bases). V was shortened by 3 bases and J by 2 bases, with 5 bases between the two germline ends. The CDR3 sequence is 12 residues long. Germline CDR1 ENHRY, CDR2 SYGVKD. CDR3 region: CAISEQAYEQYF. The CDR3 region has the DNA TGTGCCATCAGTGAACAGGCCTACGAGCAGTACTTC.

The chain recombines TRBV18 with TRBJ1-5, with D tentatively TRBD1 (5 bases). CDR3 length: 13 amino acids. The V end lost 9 bases, the J end lost 3 bases, and 12 bases lay between the germline ends. Germline V gene sequence: CDR1 KGHSH, CDR2 LQKENI. CDR3 in amino acids: CASSRELNQPQHF. CDR3 nucleotide sequence: TGTGCCAGTTCCAGGGAGCTCAATCAGCCCCAGCATTTT.

Only a few counts were recorded for this clonotype. The chain combines TRBV27 with TRBJ1-6, with D hard to call. V shed 2 bases and J shed 4 bases, with 9 bases lying between them. From germline, CDR1 is MNHEY and CDR2 SMNVEV (reference sequence). The CDR3 runs to 15 residues. CDR3 DNA: TGTGCCAGCAGTTTAAGCAGGTCTTATAATTCACCCCTCCACTTT. Residues: CASSLSRSYNSPLHF.

The chain uses TRBV12-3 or TRBV12-4 and TRBJ1-1; D is unresolved. Between the trimmed V and J ends, which lost 9 bases and 5 bases, there was a span of 7 bases. The CDR3 has 10 amino acids. The CDR3 DNA reads TGTGCCAGTGGGGTGACTGAAGCTTTCTTT. Translation gives CASGVTEAFF.

V gene TRBV4-1 combines with J gene TRBJ2-5; D remains ambiguous. Germline V lookup: CDR1 MGHRA, CDR2 YSYEKL. The CDR3 has 13 residues. V was pared by 1 base and J by 2 bases, with 5 bases between. CDR3 sequence reads: CASSQVRQETQYF. The CDR3 nucleotides read TGCGCCAGCAGCCAAGTGAGACAAGAGACCCAGTACTTC.

This clonotype was seen ten or more times. V and J are TRBV5-1 and TRBJ1-2, with 9 bases lining up with TRBD1. Germline V gene lookup returns CDR1 SGHRS and CDR2 YFSETQ. With V trimmed by 4 bases and J by 7 bases, 8 bases remained unmatched. The CDR3 extends over 14 amino acids. The CDR3 DNA sequence: TGCGCCAGCAGCACGGACAGGGGCTGGGGTGGCTACACCTTC. It encodes CASSTDRGWGGYTF.

V gene TRBV30 combines with J gene TRBJ2-3; TRBD2 aligns across 10 bases. This CDR3 has 17 amino acids. V shed 2 bases and J 4 bases; nucleotides not matched to a gene: 12. From germline, CDR1 is GTSNPN and CDR2 SVGIG (reference sequence). The CDR3 reads CAWSLAGVPVVPDTQYF. Here the CDR3 DNA reads TGTGCCTGGAGTCTAGCGGGAGTACCGGTAGTTCCAGATACGCAGTATTTT.

The chain uses TRBV28 and TRBJ2-4; D not resolved. This CDR3 comprises 14 residues. V was pared by 6 bases and J by 0 bases, with 9 bases between. Germline V gives CDR1 MDHEN, CDR2 SYDVKM. DNA for the CDR3: TGTGCCAGCAGAAAACCATTAGCCAAAAACATTCAGTACTTC. It translates to CASRKPLAKNIQYF.

There are a few counts of this clonotype. An end of the junction does not agree with germline; a read error may underlie this. This sequence joins TRBV10-2 and TRBJ2-3; D is perhaps TRBD2 (6 bases). CDR1 and CDR2 from the germline V gene are WSHSY and SAAADI. The CDR3 extends over 15 amino acids. In DNA, the CDR3 is TGCGCCAGCAGGGAGTTGAGGGGAGGCGCAGATACGCAGTATTTT. Translation gives CASRELRGGADTQYF.

V is TRBV6-5 and J is TRBJ2-3; D not resolved. The germline V gene has CDR1 MNHEY and CDR2 SVGAGI. The CDR3 is made up of 17 amino acids. V was shortened by 2 bases and J by 0 bases, with 15 bases between the two germline ends. This chain's CDR3 is CASSYPHTPASTDTQYF. DNA of the CDR3: TGTGCCAGCAGTTACCCGCACACACCGGCCAGCACAGATACGCAGTATTTT.

This clonotype has only a few counts. V and J are TRBV5-5 and TRBJ1-2; D gene ambiguous. The V gene's germline CDR1 is SGHKS and CDR2 YYEKEE (reference sequence). With 0 bases removed from V and 4 bases from J, the gap between germline ends came to 10 bases. The CDR3 is 14 residues long. In nucleotides, the CDR3 is TGTGCCAGCAGCTTGGAGGGTTTGGGCTATGGCTACACCTTC. It translates to CASSLEGLGYGYTF.

This clonotype turned up a few times. This chain links TRBV9 with TRBJ2-2; no clear D. The ends were cut back, 3 bases at V and 3 bases at J, with 6 bases in the middle. This CDR3 is 13 amino acids long. Germline V CDR1 and CDR2: SGDLS, YYNGEE. The CDR3 DNA sequence: TGTGCCAGCAGCGCCCAGGACACCGGGGAGCTGTTTTTT. Protein product: CASSAQDTGELFF.

The V and J genes are TRBV28 and TRBJ2-2, with D possibly TRBD2 on 5 matching bases. The CDR3 sequence is 13 residues long. Per the germline V gene, CDR1 is MDHEN and CDR2 is SYDVKM. Trimming took off 5 bases at V and 7 bases at J, with 11 bases between the two ends. The CDR3 DNA follows: TGTGCCAGCAGTCCAGGACTTCACGGGGAGCTGTTTTTT. Its translation is CASSPGLHGELFF.

The chain joins TRBV29-1 to TRBJ2-5; maybe TRBD1 (5 bases). The CDR3 runs 14 residues. The V gene's germline CDR1 is SQVTM and CDR2 ANQGSEA. Trimming took off 6 bases at V and 5 bases at J, with 19 bases between the two ends. This CDR3 reads CSVELNRRTETQYF. In nucleotides, the CDR3 is TGCAGCGTCGAACTCAACAGGCGGACGGAGACCCAGTACTTC.

The rearrangement links TRBV23-1 to TRBJ2-7; TRBD1 matches at 8 bases. TRBV23-1 is classed as an ORF, of uncertain function. CDR3 length equals 15 residues. Trimming at V came to 2 bases and at J to 4 bases, leaving 7 bases not matched to a gene. The DNA of the CDR3 is TGCGCCAGCAGTCAACGGGCCAGGGGGCCATACGAGCAGTACTTC. Translated, it gives CASSQRARGPYEQYF.

There are a few counts of this clonotype. The genes are TRBV5-6 and TRBJ1-1; tentatively, D is TRBD1 (6 bases). V was clipped by 4 bases and J by 0 bases, with 16 bases between them. There are 16 residues in the CDR3. The germline V gene has CDR1 SGHDT and CDR2 YYEEEE. This CDR3 is CASSGLRGRVNTEAFF. CDR3 sequence (DNA): TGTGCCAGCAGCGGCCTCAGGGGCCGGGTGAACACTGAAGCTTTCTTT.

V and J are TRBV6-2 or TRBV6-3 and TRBJ2-5, with TRBD2 matching over 15 bases. V was pared by 7 bases and J by 6 bases, with 9 bases of the junction left unmatched. The CDR3 has 16 amino acids. The germline V gene encodes CDR1 MNHEY and CDR2 SVGEGT. Here the CDR3 DNA reads TGTGCCAGCATTTCCGGACTAGCGGGGGGGCCGCAGACCCAGTACTTC. It specifies CASISGLAGGPQTQYF.